This entry concerns a single T cell receptor beta chain. Data came from immunoSEQ multiplex PCR; TCRdb stores just in-frame clones and leaves some out. The sample has more than 85,000 clones; approximately 90% are singletons. Germline V gene lookup returns CDR1 SGHDT and CDR2 YYEEEE. The CDR3 is 15 residues long. V was trimmed by 3 bases and J by 1 base, leaving 13 bases between them. The data originate from a study of siplizumab effects on memory and regulatory T cells. The V gene is TRBV5-6, the J gene TRBJ2-5, with D possibly being TRBD1 (7 bases). The sequenced sample consisted of Tregs sorted from blood. The clonotype comes from a human donor in good health. CDR3 nucleotide sequence: TGTGCCAGCAGCTACCTGCGGGACAGCCAAGAGACCCAGTACTTC. Translation: CASSYLRDSQETQYF.